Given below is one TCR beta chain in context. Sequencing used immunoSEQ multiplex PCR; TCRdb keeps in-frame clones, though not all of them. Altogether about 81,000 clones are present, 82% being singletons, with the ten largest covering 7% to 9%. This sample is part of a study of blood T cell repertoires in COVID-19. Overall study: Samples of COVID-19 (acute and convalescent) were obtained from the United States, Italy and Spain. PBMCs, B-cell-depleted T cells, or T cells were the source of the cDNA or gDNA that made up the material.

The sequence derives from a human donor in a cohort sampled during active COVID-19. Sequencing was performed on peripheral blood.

CDR3 in DNA: TGTGCCAGCAGTGAAGGGACTAGCGACACAGATACGCAGTATTTT. It translates to CASSEGTSDTDTQYF. This chain uses TRBV6-1 with TRBJ2-3; 9 nucleotides align to TRBD2. The V and J ends lost 1 base and 2 bases, in that order; junction bases with no gene match: 1. The CDR3 sequence is 15 residues long. Germline-derived CDR1 and CDR2 are MNHNS and SASEGT.